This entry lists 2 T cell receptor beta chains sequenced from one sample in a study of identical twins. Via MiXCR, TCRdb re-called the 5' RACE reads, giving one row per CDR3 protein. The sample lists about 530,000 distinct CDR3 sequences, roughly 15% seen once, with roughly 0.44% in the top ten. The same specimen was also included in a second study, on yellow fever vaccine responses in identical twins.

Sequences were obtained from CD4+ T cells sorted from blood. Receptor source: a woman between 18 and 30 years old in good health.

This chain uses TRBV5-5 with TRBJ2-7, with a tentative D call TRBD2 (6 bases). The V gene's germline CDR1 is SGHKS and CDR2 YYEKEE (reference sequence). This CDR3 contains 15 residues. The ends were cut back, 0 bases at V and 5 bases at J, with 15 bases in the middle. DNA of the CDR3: TGTGCCAGCAGCTTGGCTCCGGGACTCCGGGACGAGCAGTACTTC. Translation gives CASSLAPGLRDEQYF.

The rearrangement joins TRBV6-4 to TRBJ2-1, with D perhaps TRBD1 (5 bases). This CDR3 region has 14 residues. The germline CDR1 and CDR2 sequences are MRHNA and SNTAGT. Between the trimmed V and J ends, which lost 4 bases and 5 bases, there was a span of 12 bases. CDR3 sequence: CASSVQGGNNEQFF. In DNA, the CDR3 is TGTGCCAGCAGTGTCCAGGGTGGAAACAATGAGCAGTTCTTC.